The sequence of this T cell receptor beta chain was determined in a study of blood T cell repertoires in COVID-19. Study context: Samples representing acute and convalescent COVID-19 were sourced from the United States, Italy and Spain. T cells, B-cell-depleted T cells, or PBMCs supplied cDNA or gDNA.

This clone was recorded a few times. The protocol was immunoSEQ multiplex PCR, while the TCRdb copy is restricted to in-frame clones and leaves out a portion. This table holds 200,000 to 250,000 clones, approximately 78% found once. Sequences were obtained from peripheral blood. This sequence was found in a woman older than 75 with COVID-19, enrolled during active disease.

The CDR3 region is CASIGDRAPEAFF. In DNA form, the CDR3 reads TGTGCCAGCATAGGGGACAGGGCTCCTGAAGCTTTCTTT. The chain joins TRBV28 to TRBJ1-1, with 9 bases matching TRBD1. V shed 7 bases and J 6 bases; nucleotides not matched to a gene: 6. This CDR3 has 13 amino acids. Per germline, CDR1 MDHEN and CDR2 SYDVKM.